These 27 T cell receptor beta chains originate from one sample sequenced in a study of identical twins. TCRdb re-called the 5' RACE reads through MiXCR, storing one row per CDR3 protein. The repertoire has 1.5 million to 2 million distinct CDR3 sequences, less than 40% of them found once; the top ten carry around 0.3%. Sequenced input: cord blood. The receptors shown here come from a newborn girl in good health.

This clonotype was counted between two and nine times. The CDR3 DNA follows: TGTGCCAGCAGTTTATGGGTCCGGGACAGAATAACCTACGAGCAGTACTTC. Translating gives CASSLWVRDRITYEQYF. The chain carries TRBV28 and TRBJ2-7; 7 bases align to TRBD1. V gave up 0 bases and J gave up 2 bases; unmatched junction bases: 10. Per the germline V gene, CDR1 is MDHEN and CDR2 is SYDVKM. The CDR3 loop spans 17 amino acids.

This clonotype was counted ten times or more. The chain couples TRBV27 to TRBJ2-7; 10 bases agree with TRBD2. V shed 3 bases, J shed 3 bases, and the junction held 5 bases outside the gene matches. Germline V gives CDR1 MNHEY, CDR2 SMNVEV (reference sequence). CDR3 length: 15 residues. This chain's CDR3 is CASSFRTSGLYEQYF. CDR3 sequence (DNA): TGTGCCAGCAGTTTTCGGACTAGCGGTCTCTACGAGCAGTACTTC.

This chain connects TRBV2 to TRBJ2-5; TRBD2 agrees at 10 bases. CDR1 is SNHLY, CDR2 FYNNEI, per germline. The CDR3 length is 15 residues. J lost 3 bases, V lost 6 bases, and 7 bases had no gene match. The CDR3 spells CASSGVGLAKETQYF. CDR3 nucleotide sequence: TGTGCCAGCAGCGGAGTGGGACTAGCGAAAGAGACCCAGTACTTC.

V and J are TRBV28 and TRBJ1-1; a weak D match, TRBD1 (5 bases). This CDR3 has 15 amino acids. Germline values: CDR1 MDHEN, CDR2 SYDVKM. The V end was cut by 1 base, the J end by 1 base, with 10 bases between. CDR3 protein: CASSLSGGTNTEAFF. CDR3 in DNA: TGTGCCAGCAGTTTATCCGGGGGAACGAACACTGAAGCTTTCTTT.

This clonotype was found many times. CDR3 in DNA: TGTGCCAGCAGCGCCGCAGCGGGATTAGTCCCAGATACGCAGTATTTT. It yields the protein CASSAAAGLVPDTQYF. V usage is TRBV9 and J usage is TRBJ2-3; 7 positions match TRBD2. V dropped 3 bases and J dropped 4; count of bases not matched to a gene: 11. CDR1 and CDR2 (germline): SGDLS, YYNGEE. The CDR3 is 16 amino acids.

This clonotype was seen more than once but under ten times. The chain has TRBV10-3 and TRBJ2-3; TRBD2 matches 16 bases. Germline V gene sequence: CDR1 ENHRY, CDR2 SYGVKD. The ends lost 10 bases at V and 4 bases at J; junction bases unmatched: 8. The CDR3 consists of 16 residues. The CDR3 DNA reads as TGTGCCAGGGCGGGACTAGCGGGGGGGCGAGCAGATACGCAGTATTTT. Translated: CARAGLAGGRADTQYF.

This clonotype was seen more than once but under ten times. J is TRBJ2-7 and V is TRBV6-2 or TRBV6-3, with TRBD1 as a possible D gene (6 bases). This CDR3 is 15 amino acids long. CDR1 MNHEY and CDR2 SVGEGT come from the germline V gene. V dropped 6 bases and J dropped 2 bases, with 17 bases sitting between them. CDR3 in amino acids: CASSDRTDRPYEQYF. The CDR3 nucleotides are TGTGCCAGCAGCGACAGGACAGATAGACCCTACGAGCAGTACTTC.

The chain is built from TRBV20-1 and TRBJ1-1, with 10 bases fitting TRBD1. The CDR3 extends over 13 amino acids. Trimming took 6 bases from V and 4 from J; bases not matched to a gene: 5. Germline V CDR1 and CDR2: DFQATT, SNEGSKA (reference sequence). CDR3 DNA sequence: TGCAGTGCCCGGACAGGGGGGCTCACTGAAGCTTTCTTT. Translating it yields CSARTGGLTEAFF.

This clonotype was seen only a few times. The chain joins TRBV12-3 or TRBV12-4 to TRBJ1-1; unclear D gene. Trimming left V 6 bases short and J 3 bases short, with 14 bases between. This CDR3 comprises 14 residues. CDR3 region: CASSRRGRDTEAFF. The DNA of the CDR3 is TGTGCCAGCAGCCGACGGGGAAGGGACACTGAAGCTTTCTTT.

This clonotype occurred a few times. The CDR3 sequence: CASRIRTGDEKLFF. The DNA for the CDR3 is TGTGCCAGCAGAATAAGGACAGGGGATGAAAAACTGTTTTTT. The chain is built from TRBV2 and TRBJ1-4, with 9 bases identical to TRBD1. The CDR3 is made up of 14 amino acids. The V segment lost 6 bases and the J segment 6 bases; nucleotides outside the gene matches: 5. In germline, CDR1 is SNHLY, CDR2 FYNNEI. Full variable domain (rest looked up from reference TRBV2 and TRBJ1-4): EPEVTQTPSHQVTQMGQEVILRCVPISNHLYFYWYRQILGQKVEFLVSFYNNEISEKSEIFDDQFSVERPDGSNFTLKIRSTKLEDSAMYFCASRIRTGDEKLFFGSGTQLSVL.

DNA for the CDR3: TGTGCCAGCACCACGGGACTAGCGGGAGGGAACCTCTACGAGCAGTACTTC. This translates into CASTTGLAGGNLYEQYF. V and J are TRBV2 and TRBJ2-7; 16 nucleotides agree with TRBD2. This CDR3 has 17 residues. The junction had 9 bases not matched to a gene; V was cut back by 7 bases and J by 3 bases. CDR1 and CDR2 (germline): SNHLY, FYNNEI. The whole variable domain, remainder taken from reference TRBV2 and TRBJ2-7, is EPEVTQTPSHQVTQMGQEVILRCVPISNHLYFYWYRQILGQKVEFLVSFYNNEISEKSEIFDDQFSVERPDGSNFTLKIRSTKLEDSAMYFCASTTGLAGGNLYEQYFGPGTRLTVT.

A few counts support this clonotype. CDR3 sequence reads: CSAEQNRQAYEQYF. CDR3 nucleotides: TGCAGTGCGGAGCAGAACAGACAGGCCTACGAGCAGTACTTC. The gene calls are TRBV20-1 and TRBJ2-7; maybe TRBD1 (6 bases). V lost 6 bases and J lost 2, with 17 bases in between. The CDR3 spans 14 residues. Germline V CDR1 and CDR2: DFQATT, SNEGSKA (reference sequence).

In its sample, this clonotype was seen a few times. The chain links TRBV5-1 to TRBJ2-7; TRBD1 is a possible D gene (7 bases). Germline-derived CDR1 and CDR2 are SGHRS and YFSETQ. V shed 2 bases and J shed 3 bases, with 15 bases lying between them. The CDR3 runs 15 residues. In DNA, the CDR3 is TGCGCCAGCAGCTTCGCGGGACAGCTCTTCTACGAGCAGTACTTC. This encodes CASSFAGQLFYEQYF.

At least ten counts were recorded for this clonotype. The J gene is TRBJ2-3, the V gene TRBV12-3 or TRBV12-4, with 7 positions matching TRBD2. CDR3 length equals 14 residues. Unmatched junction bases numbered 5, after V lost 3 bases and J lost 5 bases. This chain's CDR3 is CASSFLSSGDTQYF. CDR3 coding DNA: TGTGCCAGCAGTTTCTTGTCTAGCGGAGATACGCAGTATTTT.

This rearrangement joins TRBV7-2 to TRBJ1-2; D is possibly TRBD1 (6 bases). V shed 3 bases and J shed 4 bases, with 12 bases lying between them. Germline loops: CDR1 SGHTA, CDR2 FQGNSA. This CDR3 region has 14 residues. CDR3 sequence (DNA): TGTGCCAGCAGCTTGCAGACAGGCTTCTATGGCTACACCTTC. It codes for CASSLQTGFYGYTF. Filled out from reference TRBV7-2 and TRBJ1-2, the complete variable domain reads GAGVSQSPSNKVTEKGKDVELRCDPISGHTALYWYRQSLGQGLEFLIYFQGNSAPDKSGLPSDRFSAERTGGSVSTLTIQRTQQEDSAVYLCASSLQTGFYGYTFGSGTRLTVV.

A word on this clonotype: The germline gene is not matched at one end of the junction; a read error may be the cause. V gene TRBV12-3 or TRBV12-4 combines with J gene TRBJ2-1, with TRBD2 identical over 9 bases. The CDR3 is 15 residues long. CDR3 sequence reads: CASSLAGDWGNEQFF. For the CDR3, the DNA is TGTGCCAGCAGCTTAGCGGGAGATTGGGGCAATGAGCAGTTCTTC.

Only a few counts were recorded for this clonotype. The V gene is TRBV10-3, the J gene TRBJ2-1; 7 bases are a match to TRBD2. The V gene end was trimmed by 6 bases and the J gene end by 3 bases; junction bases not matched to a gene: 2. This CDR3 contains 13 residues. The germline gives CDR1 ENHRY, CDR2 SYGVKD. CDR3 amino acids: CAIRASGYNEQFF. For the CDR3, the DNA is TGTGCCATCAGGGCTAGCGGCTACAATGAGCAGTTCTTC.

This clonotype appeared a few times. CDR3 nucleotides: TGCAGTGCTAGAGCCCCTCGCGGGAGGGTACGATTGGAGCAGTACTTC. Protein: CSARAPRGRVRLEQYF. The chain recombines TRBV20-1 with TRBJ2-7; 9 bases match TRBD2. Trimming took 1 base from V and 7 from J; bases not matched to a gene: 14. From germline, CDR1 is DFQATT and CDR2 SNEGSKA (reference sequence). The CDR3 spans 16 residues.

Comments on this clonotype: The junction departs from the called germline gene at one end, perhaps through a read error. The chain couples TRBV20-1 to TRBJ2-1; 10 nucleotides align to TRBD2. Germline V CDR1 and CDR2: DFQATT, SNEGSKA (reference sequence). CDR3 length: 15 residues. The CDR3: CSATTTSGPYSEQFF. As DNA, the CDR3 is TGCAGTGCTACGACGACTAGCGGGCCCTACAGTGAGCAGTTCTTC.

In its sample, this clonotype was seen a few times. This sequence joins TRBV15 and TRBJ2-3; D is unresolved. The CDR3 has 14 residues. CDR1 is LNHNV, CDR2 YYDKDF, per germline (reference sequence). V lost 0 bases and J 3 bases, leaving 7 bases between the germline ends. CDR3 protein: CATSRDRLTDTQYF. CDR3 in DNA: TGTGCCACCAGCAGAGACAGGTTGACAGATACGCAGTATTTT.

The chain employs TRBV5-1 and TRBJ1-2; 9 positions match TRBD1. The V gene end was trimmed by 0 bases and the J gene end by 5 bases; junction bases not matched to a gene: 5. The CDR3 sequence is 15 residues long. Germline V gene data show CDR1 as SGHRS and CDR2 as YFSETQ. For the CDR3, the DNA is TGCGCCAGCAGCTTGGAAACAGGGGGCCCGTATGGCTACACCTTC. It specifies CASSLETGGPYGYTF.

This clonotype showed up just a few times. The V call is TRBV27, the J call TRBJ1-2, with TRBD1 identical over 8 bases. Germline V lookup: CDR1 MNHEY, CDR2 SMNVEV (reference sequence). Unmatched junction bases numbered 4, after V lost 3 bases and J lost 4 bases. The CDR3 runs 14 residues. Written as DNA, the CDR3 is TGTGCCAGCAGTTTGGTCGACAGGGGCTATGGCTACACCTTC. Translated: CASSLVDRGYGYTF.

There are a few counts of this clonotype. CDR3 coding DNA: TGTGCCACCAGCAGGACTAGCGGGAGCTCCTACAATGAGCAGTTCTTC. Amino acid sequence: CATSRTSGSSYNEQFF. V usage is TRBV15 and J usage is TRBJ2-1; 12 bases align to TRBD2. This CDR3 contains 16 residues. Germline CDR1 and CDR2: LNHNV and YYDKDF (reference sequence). J lost 0 bases, V lost 3 bases, and 0 bases had no gene match. The full variable domain, in which reference TRBV15 and TRBJ2-1 provide the parts outside the CDR3, is DAMVIQNPRYQVTQFGKPVTLSCSQTLNHNVMYWYQQKSSQAPKLLFHYYDKDFNNEADTPDNFQSRRPNTSFCFLDIRSPGLGDTAMYLCATSRTSGSSYNEQFFGPGTRLTVL.

This clonotype was seen only a few times. The J gene is TRBJ1-5, the V gene TRBV20-1, with D unresolved. Trimming pared 0 bases from V and 1 base from J, leaving 10 bases between. This CDR3 is built from 15 residues. CDR1 and CDR2 from the germline V gene are DFQATT and SNEGSKA (reference sequence). The CDR3 spells CSARDWRVSNQPQHF. DNA of the CDR3: TGCAGTGCTAGAGATTGGAGGGTAAGCAATCAGCCCCAGCATTTT.

This clonotype occurred a few times. The chain combines TRBV6-6 with TRBJ2-3; no definite D call. Trimming pared 7 bases from V and 5 bases from J, leaving 16 bases between. The CDR3 consists of 14 residues. Per the germline V gene, CDR1 is MNHNY and CDR2 is SVGAGI (reference sequence). DNA of the CDR3: TGTGCCAGCAAAGGACCTGTATGGGTAGATACGCAGTATTTT. As protein: CASKGPVWVDTQYF.

There are a few counts of this clonotype. The V and J genes are TRBV5-1 and TRBJ2-1, with TRBD1 matching over 9 bases. The germline CDR1 and CDR2 sequences are SGHRS and YFSETQ. The V gene end was trimmed by 4 bases and the J gene end by 7 bases; junction bases not matched to a gene: 6. The CDR3 consists of 14 residues. CDR3 region: CASSARDRVNEQFF. CDR3 coding DNA: TGCGCCAGCAGCGCACGGGACAGGGTTAATGAGCAGTTCTTC.

CDR3 bases: TGTGCCAGCAGTGATGGGGGCAGACTGGGAGTGGACACTGAAGCTTTCTTT. Translation: CASSDGGRLGVDTEAFF. The genes are TRBV6-1 and TRBJ1-1; weak D call: TRBD1 (6 bases). The CDR3 has 17 residues. The V gene lost 3 bases and the J gene lost 3 bases, with 20 bases spanning the gap. Germline CDR1 is MNHNS and CDR2 is SASEGT.